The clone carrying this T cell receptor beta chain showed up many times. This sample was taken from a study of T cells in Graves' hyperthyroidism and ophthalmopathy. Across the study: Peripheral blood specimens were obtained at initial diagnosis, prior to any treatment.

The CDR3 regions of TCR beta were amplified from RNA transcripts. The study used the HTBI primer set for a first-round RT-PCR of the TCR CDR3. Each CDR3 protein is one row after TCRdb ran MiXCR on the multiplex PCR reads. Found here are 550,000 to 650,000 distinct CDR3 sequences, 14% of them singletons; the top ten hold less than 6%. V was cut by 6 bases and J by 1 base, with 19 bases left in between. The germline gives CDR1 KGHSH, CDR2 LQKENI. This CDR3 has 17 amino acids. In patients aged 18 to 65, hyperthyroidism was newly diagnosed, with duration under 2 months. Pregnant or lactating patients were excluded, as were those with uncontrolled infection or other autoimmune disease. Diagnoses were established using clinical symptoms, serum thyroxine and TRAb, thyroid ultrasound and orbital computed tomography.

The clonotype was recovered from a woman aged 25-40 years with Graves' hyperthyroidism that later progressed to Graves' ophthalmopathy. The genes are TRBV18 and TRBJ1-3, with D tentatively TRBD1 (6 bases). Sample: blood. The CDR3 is CASSPGDISFSGNTIYF. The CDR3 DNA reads TGTGCCAGCTCTCCCGGGGACATATCGTTTTCTGGAAACACCATATATTTT.